The text below deals with one T cell receptor beta chain. Its cognate antigen is unknown. This entry is derived from a study of lymphopenia after photon versus proton radiotherapy. Some clones are missing from TCRdb's copy, which holds only in-frame ones; the method was immunoSEQ multiplex PCR. Among around 28,000 clones listed, 81% were seen once. V lost 0 bases and J lost 9, with 8 bases in between. Germline V gene lookup returns CDR1 PRHDT and CDR2 FYEKMQ (reference sequence). The length of the CDR3 is 12 residues. Study-wide results and caveats: In patients who died, overall survival fell as post-nadir TCR diversity dropped more. Authors raise, but do not show, better survival with proton therapy. Oligoclonal CD8+ Temra expansion after nadir drove photon patients' diversity drop. Relative stability marked proton patients; photon patients lost diversity and naive cells.

This rearrangement joins TRBV13 to TRBJ2-5, with TRBD2 as a possible D gene (6 bases). The sequence was collected from a man aged 45 to 65 with gastric cancer. The sequenced sample was peripheral blood, obtained from a patient treated with photon-based radiotherapy. CDR3 nucleotides: TGTGCCAGCAGCTTAGGGACTAGTCCCCAGTACTTC. Translation: CASSLGTSPQYF.